This T cell receptor (beta chain) was sequenced in a study of T cells expressing NK-cell markers. At the level of the study: The study sequenced eight donors, seven HCMV-seropositive and one seronegative.

Details on this clonotype: Its antigen is not identified.

UMIs accompanied the 5'RACE template switching by which TCR beta cDNA was made. For each CDR3 protein, TCRdb gives one entry from its re-call of the 5' RACE reads, without DNA. The clone table shows about 400,000 distinct CDR3 sequences, with the ten largest holding approximately 12%. This CDR3 has 15 amino acids. Germline loops: CDR1 SGHVS, CDR2 FQNEAQ. Study-wide points: Of CD8+ T cells, 1.0-7.0% belonged to dominant NKG2C+ clonotypes in 5 to 7 donors.

The sample was blood T cells: a sorted CD56 or NKG2C T cell subset, CD4+ or CD8+ T cells, or bulk PBMC T cells (not recorded which). The chain couples TRBV7-8 to TRBJ2-5; TCRdb reports TRBD1, a call that lacks DNA to check it against. The TCR comes from a woman aged 45-65 years in good health. Here the CDR3 reads CASSLAQGKGETQYF.